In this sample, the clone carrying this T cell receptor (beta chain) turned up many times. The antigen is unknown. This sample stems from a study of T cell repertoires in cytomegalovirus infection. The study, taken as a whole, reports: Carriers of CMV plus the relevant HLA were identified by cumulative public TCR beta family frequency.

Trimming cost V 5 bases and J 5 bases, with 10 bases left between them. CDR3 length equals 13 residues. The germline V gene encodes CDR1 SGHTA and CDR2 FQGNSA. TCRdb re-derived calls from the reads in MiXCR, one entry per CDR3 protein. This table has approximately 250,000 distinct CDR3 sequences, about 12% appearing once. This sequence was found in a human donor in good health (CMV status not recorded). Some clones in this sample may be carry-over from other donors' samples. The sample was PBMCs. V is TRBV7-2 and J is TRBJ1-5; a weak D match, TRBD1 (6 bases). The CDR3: CASSRQADQPQHF. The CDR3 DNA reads TGTGCCAGCAGCAGACAGGCCGATCAGCCCCAGCATTTT.